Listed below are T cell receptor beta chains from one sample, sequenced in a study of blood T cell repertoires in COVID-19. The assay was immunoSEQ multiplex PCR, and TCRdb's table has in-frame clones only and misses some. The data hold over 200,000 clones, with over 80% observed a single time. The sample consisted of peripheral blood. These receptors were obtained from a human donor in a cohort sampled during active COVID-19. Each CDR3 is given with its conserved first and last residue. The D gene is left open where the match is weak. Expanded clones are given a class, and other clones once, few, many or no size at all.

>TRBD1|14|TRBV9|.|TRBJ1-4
CASSARQGVEKLFF
TGTGCCAGCAGCGCCAGACAGGGAGTTGAAAAACTGTTTTTT
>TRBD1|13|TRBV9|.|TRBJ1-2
CASSGGDSYGYTF
TGTGCCAGCAGCGGGGGGGACAGCTATGGCTACACCTTC
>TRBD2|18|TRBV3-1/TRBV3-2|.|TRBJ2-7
CASSHNSGTSGIGYEQYF
TGTGCCAGCAGCCACAACTCCGGGACTAGCGGGATCGGTTACGAGCAGTACTTC
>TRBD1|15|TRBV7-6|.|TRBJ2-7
CASSLGTGGPYEQYF
TGTGCCAGCAGCTTAGGGACAGGGGGTCCCTACGAGCAGTACTTC
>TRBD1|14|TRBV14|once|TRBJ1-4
CASSPGTGGGKLFF
TGTGCCAGCAGCCCCGGAACAGGGGGAGGAAAACTGTTTTTT
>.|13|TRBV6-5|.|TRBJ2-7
CASRGDTPYEQYF
TGTGCCAGCAGGGGGGACACCCCCTACGAGCAGTACTTC
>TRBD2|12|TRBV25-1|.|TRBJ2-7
CASTGLAREQYF
TGTGCCAGCACGGGACTAGCGCGGGAGCAGTACTTC
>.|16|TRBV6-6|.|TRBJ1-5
CASSYSRGGSNQPQHF
TGTGCCAGCAGTTACTCGAGAGGTGGAAGCAATCAGCCCCAGCATTTT
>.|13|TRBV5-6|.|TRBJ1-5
CASSWAGGHPQHF
TGTGCCAGCAGCTGGGCGGGGGGGCATCCCCAGCATTTT
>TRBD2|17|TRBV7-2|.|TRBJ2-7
CASSFVTSGRAGYEQYF
TGTGCCAGCAGCTTTGTCACTAGCGGGAGGGCGGGGTACGAGCAGTACTTC
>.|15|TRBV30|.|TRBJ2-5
CAWSVTTGIRETQYF
TGTGCCTGGAGTGTAACGACAGGAATACGAGAGACCCAGTACTTC
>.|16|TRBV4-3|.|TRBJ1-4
CASSQDERRLNEKLFF
TGCGCCAGCAGCCAAGATGAGCGACGGCTTAATGAAAAACTGTTTTTT
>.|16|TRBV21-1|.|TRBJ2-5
CASTLTPDSPLLTQYF
TGTGCCAGCACCCTCACCCCGGACAGTCCTTTACTGACCCAGTACTTC